The 23 T cell receptor beta chains in this list originate from one sample, sequenced in a study of cytomegalovirus exposure and HLA in healthy donors. The PCR had 60 Vbeta and 13 Jbeta primers. Here immunoSEQ multiplex PCR was the method, and the copy in TCRdb shows in-frame clones only, minus some. Of some 120,000 clones in the sample, around 83% were seen once. Sequenced input: PBMCs. These TCRs come from a man younger than 40 in good health and CMV-seropositive.

The V gene is TRBV9, the J gene TRBJ1-1; D call uncertain. In germline, CDR1 is SGDLS, CDR2 YYNGEE. CDR3 size: 13 residues. Trimming took 0 bases from V and 8 from J, leaving 11 bases between them. The CDR3 DNA reads TGTGCCAGCAGCGTAGCCCCGCTTGGCGAAGCTTTCTTT. Protein: CASSVAPLGEAFF.

V is TRBV18 and J is TRBJ1-5; 9 nucleotides agree with TRBD1. Germline CDR1 is KGHSH and CDR2 is LQKENI. This CDR3 region has 17 residues. The V segment lost 5 bases and the J segment 0 bases; nucleotides outside the gene matches: 8. Here the CDR3 reads CASSSGQGRYSNQPQHF. CDR3 in DNA: TGTGCCAGCTCATCGGGACAGGGTCGGTATAGCAATCAGCCCCAGCATTTT.

The V and J genes are TRBV9 and TRBJ2-1; D is possibly TRBD1 (6 bases). The length of the CDR3 is 16 residues. Germline V gene sequence: CDR1 SGDLS, CDR2 YYNGEE. Trimming removed 3 bases from V and 0 bases from J, with 13 bases in between. The CDR3 region is CASSGLTGSSYNEQFF. CDR3 coding DNA: TGTGCCAGCAGCGGCCTGACAGGAAGCTCCTACAATGAGCAGTTCTTC.

The chain recombines TRBV5-7 with TRBJ1-5; possibly TRBD1 for D (6 bases). TRBV5-7 is an open reading frame, and its role is uncertain. Trimming left V 2 bases short and J 0 bases short, with 15 bases between. CDR3 length: 17 residues. CDR3 loop: CASSFLADSASNQPQHF. The CDR3 region has the DNA TGTGCCAGCAGCTTCCTCGCGGACAGCGCTAGCAATCAGCCCCAGCATTTT.

The rearrangement joins TRBV23-1 to TRBJ2-7; TRBD2 is a possible D gene (6 bases). TRBV23-1 is an open reading frame, and its role is uncertain. V was shortened by 7 bases and J by 3 bases, with 16 bases between the two germline ends. The CDR3 consists of 14 residues. CDR3 amino acids: CASKGIAEGYEQYV. CDR3 nucleotide sequence: TGCGCCAGCAAAGGGATCGCGGAGGGCTACGAGCAGTACGTC.

The genes are TRBV9 and TRBJ2-1; the match to TRBD1 covers 9 bases. The CDR3 extends over 16 amino acids. Per germline, CDR1 SGDLS and CDR2 YYNGEE. Trimming took 4 bases from V and 7 from J; bases not matched to a gene: 12. The CDR3 sequence: CASSPSIRTGENEQFF. For the CDR3, the DNA is TGTGCCAGCAGCCCCTCGATCCGGACAGGGGAAAATGAGCAGTTCTTC.

V gene TRBV9 combines with J gene TRBJ1-2; tentatively, D is TRBD1 (5 bases). Per germline, CDR1 SGDLS and CDR2 YYNGEE. The V end was cut by 0 bases, the J end by 5 bases, with 14 bases between. The length of the CDR3 is 15 residues. The CDR3 sequence is CASSVVGREEYGYTF. The CDR3 DNA sequence: TGTGCCAGCAGCGTAGTCGGCAGGGAAGAGTATGGCTACACCTTC.

A few counts support this clone. V is TRBV15 and J is TRBJ2-1, with 8 bases lining up with TRBD2. The CDR3 has 16 amino acids. The junction had 10 bases not matched to a gene; V was cut back by 0 bases and J by 9 bases. Germline lookup yields CDR1 LNHNV and CDR2 YYDKDF (reference sequence). CDR3 nucleotide sequence: TGTGCCACCAGCAGAGACGACCCGACTAGCGAACGTGAGCAGTTCTTC. Residues: CATSRDDPTSEREQFF.

This chain connects TRBV6-5 to TRBJ1-6; D unresolved. The CDR3 totals 13 residues. The ends were cut back, 3 bases at V and 9 bases at J, with 9 bases in the middle. Germline-derived CDR1 and CDR2 are MNHEY and SVGAGI. The CDR3 reads CASSYWAGSPLHF. Written as DNA, the CDR3 is TGTGCCAGCAGTTATTGGGCTGGTTCACCCCTCCACTTT.

The chain combines TRBV6-6 with TRBJ2-5, with 8 positions matching TRBD2. The J call is uncertain, as TRBJ2-7 better fits the DNA end. CDR1 and CDR2 (germline): MNHNY, SVGAGI (reference sequence). The CDR3 is 16 amino acids. The CDR3 loop reads CASSAGRSGGPYEQYF. The CDR3 DNA is TGTGCCAGCAGTGCCGGGAGGAGCGGGGGCCCCTACGAGCAGTACTTC.

The V gene is TRBV25-1, the J gene TRBJ2-4; 8 bases are a match to TRBD1. The CDR3 is 14 amino acids. Germline CDR1 is MGHDK and CDR2 is SYGVNS. V dropped 6 bases and J dropped 7; count of bases not matched to a gene: 8. CDR3 DNA: TGTGCCAGCAGCTTGGACAGGGCGATCAACATTCAGTACTTC. It translates to CASSLDRAINIQYF. The variable domain in full, completed from reference TRBV25-1 and TRBJ2-4, reads EADIYQTPRYLVIGTGKKITLECSQTMGHDKMYWYQQDPGMELHLIHYSYGVNSTEKGDLSSESTVSRIRTEHFPLTLESARPSHTSQYLCASSLDRAINIQYFGAGTRLSVL.

This clone has more than one count but fewer than ten. The genes are TRBV7-2 and TRBJ2-4; 7 nucleotides agree with TRBD1. The V and J ends lost 2 bases and 3 bases, in that order; junction bases with no gene match: 7. This CDR3 is 16 amino acids long. Germline CDR1 is SGHTA and CDR2 is FQGNSA. Here the CDR3 reads CASSLSPTGIKNIQYF. The CDR3 coding sequence is TGTGCCAGCAGCTTATCGCCGACAGGGATCAAAAACATTCAGTACTTC.

The count of this clone is one. The rearrangement uses TRBV6-1 and TRBJ1-1; tentative D call: TRBD1 (6 bases). The CDR3 is 14 residues long. The germline gives CDR1 MNHNS, CDR2 SASEGT. The V and J ends lost 5 bases and 8 bases respectively, with 18 bases between them. Here the CDR3 DNA reads TGTGCCAGCAGTCCCCGACTTACAGGGTCGGAAGCTTTCTTT. Translating gives CASSPRLTGSEAFF.

This clone showed up just a few times. V is TRBV30 and J is TRBJ1-1, with 10 bases lining up with TRBD1. Germline V CDR1 and CDR2: GTSNPN, SVGIG (reference sequence). V shed 1 base and J 11 bases; nucleotides not matched to a gene: 7. The length of the CDR3 is 13 residues. The CDR3 loop is CAWSAGTGVGAFF. CDR3 DNA sequence: TGTGCCTGGAGTGCTGGGACAGGGGTTGGGGCTTTCTTT.

V is TRBV4-1 and J is TRBJ1-5; no clear D. V lost 0 bases and J 6 bases, leaving 12 bases between the germline ends. There are 15 residues in the CDR3. Per the germline V gene, CDR1 is MGHRA and CDR2 is YSYEKL. For the CDR3, the DNA is TGCGCCAGCAGCCAAGATGTGGCGGCTGGTCAGCCCCAGCATTTT. Translation gives CASSQDVAAGQPQHF.

As for this clone: The sample holds other DNA sequences that translate to the same CDR3. The chain links TRBV18 to TRBJ1-1; 7 bases are shared with TRBD1. Losses at the gene ends were 0 bases for V and 5 bases for J; bases not matched to a gene: 6. CDR3 length equals 15 residues. Germline CDR1 and CDR2: KGHSH and LQKENI. The CDR3 region is CASSPPFAGGTEAFF. The CDR3 nucleotides read TGTGCCAGCTCACCACCCTTTGCAGGGGGAACTGAAGCTTTCTTT. Based on the CDR3 plus reference TRBV18 and TRBJ1-1, the full variable domain is NAGVMQNPRHLVRRRGQEARLRCSPMKGHSHVYWYRQLPEEGLKFMVYLQKENIIDESGMPKERFSAEFPKEGPSILRIQQVVRGDSAAYFCASSPPFAGGTEAFFGQGTRLTVV.

The genes are TRBV11-2 and TRBJ1-3; D uncertain. The CDR3 totals 18 residues. The V gene's germline CDR1 is SGHAT and CDR2 FQNNGV. Deletions cut 2 bases from V and 0 bases from J, with 17 bases between. In DNA, the CDR3 is TGTGCCAGCAGCTTACGGTTGAGGGTCTCGAGCTCTGGAAACACCATATATTTT. Its protein is CASSLRLRVSSSGNTIYF.

V usage is TRBV10-3 and J usage is TRBJ2-2, with D possibly TRBD2 on 5 matching bases. The germline V gene encodes CDR1 ENHRY and CDR2 SYGVKD. Trimming took 2 bases from V and 0 from J, leaving 10 bases between them. The CDR3 length is 16 residues. CDR3 residues: CAISEGERSNTGELFF. In nucleotides, the CDR3 is TGTGCCATCAGTGAGGGGGAGAGATCGAACACCGGGGAGCTGTTTTTT.

The rearrangement uses TRBV5-1 and TRBJ1-6; D might be TRBD1 (5 bases). This CDR3 contains 15 residues. Germline CDR1 reads SGHRS; CDR2 reads YFSETQ. The V end was cut by 2 bases, the J end by 10 bases, with 16 bases between. DNA of the CDR3: TGCGCCAGCAGCTTCAGGTTCGTCGGGGGATCACCCCTCCACTTT. Amino acids: CASSFRFVGGSPLHF.

This clone has more than one count but fewer than ten. The rearrangement links TRBV11-3 to TRBJ2-3; 8 bases map to TRBD2. There are 16 residues in the CDR3. Germline trimming cut 2 bases from V and 0 bases from J; bases unmatched to any gene: 4. Per the germline V gene, CDR1 is SGHNT and CDR2 is YENEEA. CDR3 residues: CASSLTSGHSTDTQYF. In DNA, the CDR3 is TGTGCCAGCAGCTTAACTAGCGGACATAGCACAGATACGCAGTATTTT. Full variable domain (outside the CDR3, taken from reference TRBV11-3 and TRBJ2-3): EAGVVQSPRYKIIEKKQPVAFWCNPISGHNTLYWYLQNLGQGPELLIRYENEEAVDDSQLPKDRFSAERLKGVDSTLKIQPAELGDSAVYLCASSLTSGHSTDTQYFGPGTRLTVL.

The rearrangement joins TRBV5-1 to TRBJ1-2, with 8 bases matching TRBD1. The germline V gene has CDR1 SGHRS and CDR2 YFSETQ. V lost 7 bases and J lost 0; bases outside the gene matches: 17. The CDR3 has 18 amino acids. The CDR3 nucleotides are TGCGCCAGCTGGGGCTTGACAGGGGAGGTTGGAGCTAACTATGGCTACACCTTC. This translates into CASWGLTGEVGANYGYTF.

The genes are TRBV7-9 and TRBJ1-2; 10 bases fit TRBD1. V lost 3 bases and J lost 7; bases outside the gene matches: 2. CDR1 is SEHNR and CDR2 is FQNEAQ in the germline V gene (reference sequence). There are 13 residues in the CDR3. CDR3 sequence reads: CASSLGTGVGYTF. CDR3 bases: TGTGCCAGCAGCTTGGGGACAGGGGTTGGCTACACCTTC.

The gene calls are TRBV5-1 and TRBJ2-7; 9 bases map to TRBD1. The V and J ends lost 2 bases and 3 bases, in that order; junction bases with no gene match: 6. Germline V gene data show CDR1 as SGHRS and CDR2 as YFSETQ. This CDR3 has 15 amino acids. The CDR3 DNA is TGCGCCAGCAGCTTAGGACAGGGGAGTTTCTACGAGCAGTACGTC. It encodes CASSLGQGSFYEQYV.